The 8 T cell receptor beta chains below were found in one sample sequenced in a study of post-analysis software for immune sequencing data. Findings of the study overall: Patients used about five TRBV segments, including TRBV5-6, TRBV5-1 and TRBV20-1, more often than controls.

These receptors have no identified antigens. Researchers reported that TCR beta cDNA libraries carried unique molecular identifiers. TCRdb used MiXCR to reprocess the PCR reads, holding one entry per CDR3 protein. Here the sample spans 700,000 to 800,000 distinct CDR3 sequences, roughly 27% being singletons. Sequenced sample: blood. The receptors stem from a girl aged 10-17 years with multiple sclerosis.

In this sample, this clonotype turned up a few times. The chain carries TRBV11-2 and TRBJ2-1; D is undetermined. Germline loops: CDR1 SGHAT, CDR2 FQNNGV. This CDR3 has 13 residues. V dropped 5 bases and J dropped 8 bases, with 13 bases sitting between them. The CDR3 reads CASSPGPIHEQFF. The DNA of the CDR3 is TGTGCCAGCAGCCCCGGGCCGATCCATGAGCAGTTCTTC.

The V call is TRBV6-7, the J call TRBJ2-3; possibly TRBD2 for D (6 bases). TRBV6-7 is reported as an ORF; its role is uncertain. The length of the CDR3 is 15 residues. Trimming removed 5 bases at V and 0 bases at J, with 12 bases between. The DNA for the CDR3 is TGTGCCAGCAGTCAACGGGGGACTAGCACAGATACGCAGTATTTT. Residues: CASSQRGTSTDTQYF.

A few counts support this clonotype. The V call is TRBV5-1, the J call TRBJ2-5; perhaps TRBD1 as D (5 bases). V was shortened by 1 base and J by 1 base, with 11 bases between the two germline ends. Germline CDR1 SGHRS, CDR2 YFSETQ. This CDR3 spans 15 amino acids. The CDR3 sequence: CASSLSRAAQETQYF. The CDR3 coding sequence is TGCGCCAGCAGCTTGAGCAGGGCTGCCCAAGAGACCCAGTACTTC.

The rearrangement joins TRBV5-1 to TRBJ1-5; D not resolved. The CDR3 totals 14 residues. Trimming took off 0 bases at V and 3 bases at J, with 7 bases between the two ends. From germline, CDR1 is SGHRS and CDR2 YFSETQ. The CDR3 sequence: CASSLGTFNQPQHF. The CDR3 bases are TGCGCCAGCAGCTTGGGTACCTTCAATCAGCCCCAGCATTTT.

The table lists this clonotype with a count of one. The chain couples TRBV7-2 to TRBJ2-4, with D perhaps matching TRBD2 (5 bases). The V end lost 5 bases, the J end lost 13 bases, and 12 bases lay between the germline ends. The CDR3 covers 11 residues. The germline CDR1 and CDR2 sequences are SGHTA and FQGNSA. DNA for the CDR3: TGTGCCAGCAGCGACTACTACGGGCAGTACTTC. Its translation is CASSDYYGQYF.

This chain connects TRBV7-2 to TRBJ1-1; 10 nucleotides match TRBD1. V dropped 5 bases and J dropped 3; count of bases not matched to a gene: 3. CDR1 is SGHTA, CDR2 FQGNSA, per germline. The length of the CDR3 is 14 residues. The CDR3 nucleotides are TGTGCCAGCAGCGACAGGGGGCTGGACACTGAAGCTTTCTTT. It yields the protein CASSDRGLDTEAFF.

The chain joins TRBV7-2 to TRBJ2-5, with D perhaps TRBD1 (6 bases). Gene TRBJ2-7 matches the end of the DNA better, so the J call may be wrong. The germline CDR1 and CDR2 sequences are SGHTA and FQGNSA. The length of the CDR3 is 20 residues. CDR3 amino acids: CASSLAGRGASIELIYEQYF. DNA for the CDR3: TGTGCCAGCAGCTTAGCGGGCAGGGGAGCCTCAATAGAGTTAATATACGAGCAGTACTTC.

This CDR3 reads CSAGGRTDTQYF. The CDR3 DNA sequence: TGCAGTGCGGGGGGGAGGACAGATACGCAGTATTTT. The rearrangement joins TRBV20-1 to TRBJ2-3; 7 positions agree with TRBD2. J was trimmed by 3 bases and V by 6 bases; bases with no gene match: 3. Germline V gene lookup returns CDR1 DFQATT and CDR2 SNEGSKA (reference sequence). CDR3 length: 12 amino acids.